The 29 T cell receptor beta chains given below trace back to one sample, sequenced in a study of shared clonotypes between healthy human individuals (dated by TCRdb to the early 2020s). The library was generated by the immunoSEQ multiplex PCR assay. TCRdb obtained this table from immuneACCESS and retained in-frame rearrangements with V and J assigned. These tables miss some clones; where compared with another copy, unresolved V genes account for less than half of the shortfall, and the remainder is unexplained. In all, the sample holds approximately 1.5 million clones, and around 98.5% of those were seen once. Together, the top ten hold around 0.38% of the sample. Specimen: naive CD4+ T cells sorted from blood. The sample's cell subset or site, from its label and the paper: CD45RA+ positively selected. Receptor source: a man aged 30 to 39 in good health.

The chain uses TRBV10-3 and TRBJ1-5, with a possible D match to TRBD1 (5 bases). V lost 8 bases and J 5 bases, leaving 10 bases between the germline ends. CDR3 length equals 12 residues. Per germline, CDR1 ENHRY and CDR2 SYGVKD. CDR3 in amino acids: CAISGRDQPQHF. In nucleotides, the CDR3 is TGTGCCATCTCGGGCAGGGATCAGCCCCAGCATTTT.

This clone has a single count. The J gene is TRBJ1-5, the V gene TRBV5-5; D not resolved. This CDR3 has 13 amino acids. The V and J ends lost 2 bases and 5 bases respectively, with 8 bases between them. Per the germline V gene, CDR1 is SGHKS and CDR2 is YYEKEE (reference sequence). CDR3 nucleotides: TGTGCCAGCAGCTTAAACAATGATCAGCCCCAGCATTTT. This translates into CASSLNNDQPQHF.

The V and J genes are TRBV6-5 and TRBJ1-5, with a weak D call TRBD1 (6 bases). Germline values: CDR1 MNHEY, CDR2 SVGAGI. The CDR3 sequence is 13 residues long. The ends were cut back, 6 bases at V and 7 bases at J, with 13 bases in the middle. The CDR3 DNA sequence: TGTGCCAGCAGAAACAGGGTTGGGCAGCCCCAGCATTTT. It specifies CASRNRVGQPQHF.

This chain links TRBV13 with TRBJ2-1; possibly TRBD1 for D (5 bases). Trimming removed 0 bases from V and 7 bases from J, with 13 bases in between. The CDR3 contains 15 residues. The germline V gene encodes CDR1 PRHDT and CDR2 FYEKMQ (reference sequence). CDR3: CASSLGRGGWNEQFF. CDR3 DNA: TGTGCCAGCAGCTTAGGAAGGGGTGGATGGAATGAGCAGTTCTTC.

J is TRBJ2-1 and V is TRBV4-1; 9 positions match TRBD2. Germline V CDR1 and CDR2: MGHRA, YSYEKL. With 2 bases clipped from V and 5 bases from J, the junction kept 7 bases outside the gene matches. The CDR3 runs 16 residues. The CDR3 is CASSQLRLADHNEQFF. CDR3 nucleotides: TGCGCCAGCAGCCAACTCAGACTAGCGGACCACAATGAGCAGTTCTTC.

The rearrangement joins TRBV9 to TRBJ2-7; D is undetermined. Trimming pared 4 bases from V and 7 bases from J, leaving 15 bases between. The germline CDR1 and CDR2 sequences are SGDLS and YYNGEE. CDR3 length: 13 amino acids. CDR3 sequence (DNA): TGTGCCAGCAGCCAAGGACCCCTCGGGGAGCAGTACTTC. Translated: CASSQGPLGEQYF.

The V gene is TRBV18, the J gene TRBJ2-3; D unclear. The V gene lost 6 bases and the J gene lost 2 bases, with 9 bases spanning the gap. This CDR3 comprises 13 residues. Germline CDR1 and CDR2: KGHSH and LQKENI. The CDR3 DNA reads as TGTGCCAGCTCCCCCACTAACACAGATACGCAGTATTTT. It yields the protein CASSPTNTDTQYF.

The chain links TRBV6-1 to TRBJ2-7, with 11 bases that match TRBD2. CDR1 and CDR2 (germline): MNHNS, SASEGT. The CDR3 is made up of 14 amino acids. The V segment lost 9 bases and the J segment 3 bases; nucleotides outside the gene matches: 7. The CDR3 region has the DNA TGTGCCAGTCAATCCACTAGCGGGAGCTACGAGCAGTACTTC. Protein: CASQSTSGSYEQYF.

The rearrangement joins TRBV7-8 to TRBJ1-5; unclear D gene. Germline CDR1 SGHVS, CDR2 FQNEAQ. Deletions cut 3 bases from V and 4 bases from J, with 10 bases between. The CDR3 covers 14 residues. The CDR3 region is CASSLAPVNQPQHF. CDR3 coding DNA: TGTGCCAGCAGCTTGGCTCCAGTTAATCAGCCCCAGCATTTT.

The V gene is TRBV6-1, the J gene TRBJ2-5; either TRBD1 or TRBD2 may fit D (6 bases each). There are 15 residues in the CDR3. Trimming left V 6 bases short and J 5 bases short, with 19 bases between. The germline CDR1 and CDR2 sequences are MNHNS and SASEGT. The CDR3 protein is CASRRTEGEWETQYF. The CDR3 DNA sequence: TGTGCCAGCAGAAGAACGGAGGGGGAATGGGAGACCCAGTACTTC.

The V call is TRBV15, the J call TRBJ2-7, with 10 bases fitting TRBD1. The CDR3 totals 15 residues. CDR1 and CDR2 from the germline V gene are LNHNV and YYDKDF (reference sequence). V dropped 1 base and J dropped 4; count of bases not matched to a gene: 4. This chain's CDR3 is CATSRVGTGDYEQYF. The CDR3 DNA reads TGTGCCACCAGCAGAGTGGGGACAGGGGATTACGAGCAGTACTTC.

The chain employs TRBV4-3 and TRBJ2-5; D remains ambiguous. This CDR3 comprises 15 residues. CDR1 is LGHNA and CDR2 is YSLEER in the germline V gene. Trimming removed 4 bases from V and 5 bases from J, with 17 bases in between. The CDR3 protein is CASSRLIGFGETQYF. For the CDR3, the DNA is TGCGCCAGCAGCCGACTGATTGGGTTTGGGGAGACCCAGTACTTC.

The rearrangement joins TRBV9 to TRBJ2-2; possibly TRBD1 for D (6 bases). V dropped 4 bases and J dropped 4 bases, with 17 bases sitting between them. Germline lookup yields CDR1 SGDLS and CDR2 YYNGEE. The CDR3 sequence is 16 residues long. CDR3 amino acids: CASSTGGGAGTGELFF. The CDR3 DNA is TGTGCCAGCAGCACCGGTGGGGGCGCGGGCACCGGGGAGCTGTTTTTT. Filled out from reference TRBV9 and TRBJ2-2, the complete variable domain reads DSGVTQTPKHLITATGQRVTLRCSPRSGDLSVYWYQQSLDQGLQFLIQYYNGEERAKGNILERFSAQQFPDLHSELNLSSLELGDSALYFCASSTGGGAGTGELFFGEGSRLTVL.

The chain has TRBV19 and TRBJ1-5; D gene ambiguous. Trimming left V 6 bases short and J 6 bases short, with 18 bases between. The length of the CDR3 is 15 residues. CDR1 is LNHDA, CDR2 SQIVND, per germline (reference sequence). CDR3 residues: CASRNSDTSAQPQHF. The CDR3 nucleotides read TGTGCCAGTAGAAACTCTGACACGTCCGCTCAGCCCCAGCATTTT.

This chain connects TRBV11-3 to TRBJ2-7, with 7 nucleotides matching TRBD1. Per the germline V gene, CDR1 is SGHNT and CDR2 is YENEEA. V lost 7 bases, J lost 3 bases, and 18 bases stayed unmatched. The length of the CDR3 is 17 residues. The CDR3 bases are TGTGCCAGCATCATTCCGGGACAGCCTTCCTCCCTCTACGAGCAGTACTTC. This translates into CASIIPGQPSSLYEQYF. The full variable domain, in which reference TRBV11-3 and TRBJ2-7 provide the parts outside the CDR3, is EAGVVQSPRYKIIEKKQPVAFWCNPISGHNTLYWYLQNLGQGPELLIRYENEEAVDDSQLPKDRFSAERLKGVDSTLKIQPAELGDSAVYLCASIIPGQPSSLYEQYFGPGTRLTVT.

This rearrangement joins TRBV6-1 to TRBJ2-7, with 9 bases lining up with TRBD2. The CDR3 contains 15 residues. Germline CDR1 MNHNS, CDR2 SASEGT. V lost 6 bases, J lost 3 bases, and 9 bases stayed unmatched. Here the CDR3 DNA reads TGTGCCAGCAGGGCGACTAGCGGAGGAGGCTACGAGCAGTACTTC. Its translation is CASRATSGGGYEQYF.

The CDR3 region has the DNA TGTGCCAGCAGCTTTGGAGAAGAGCAGTTCTTC. Translation: CASSFGEEQFF. V usage is TRBV5-6 and J usage is TRBJ2-1; D not resolved. Germline V gene sequence: CDR1 SGHDT, CDR2 YYEEEE. V lost 2 bases to trimming and J lost 10 bases, with 7 bases between them. This CDR3 is 11 amino acids long.

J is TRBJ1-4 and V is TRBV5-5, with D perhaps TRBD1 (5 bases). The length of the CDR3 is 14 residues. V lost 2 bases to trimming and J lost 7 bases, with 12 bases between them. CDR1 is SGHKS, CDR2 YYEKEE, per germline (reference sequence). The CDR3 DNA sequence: TGTGCCAGCAGCTTTAGGGACCCTCGTGAAAAACTGTTTTTT. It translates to CASSFRDPREKLFF.

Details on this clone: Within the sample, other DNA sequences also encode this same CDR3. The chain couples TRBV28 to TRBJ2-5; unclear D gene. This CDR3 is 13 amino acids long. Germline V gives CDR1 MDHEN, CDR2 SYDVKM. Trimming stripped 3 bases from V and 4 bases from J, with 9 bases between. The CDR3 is CASSFPVGETQYF. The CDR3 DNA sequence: TGTGCCAGCAGTTTTCCGGTGGGAGAGACCCAGTACTTC.

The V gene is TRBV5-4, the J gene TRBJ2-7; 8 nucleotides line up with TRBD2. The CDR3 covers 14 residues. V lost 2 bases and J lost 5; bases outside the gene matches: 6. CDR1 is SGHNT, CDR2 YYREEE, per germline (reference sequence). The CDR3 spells CASSLPGGPHEQYF. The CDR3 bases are TGTGCCAGCAGCTTACCGGGAGGGCCACACGAGCAGTACTTC.

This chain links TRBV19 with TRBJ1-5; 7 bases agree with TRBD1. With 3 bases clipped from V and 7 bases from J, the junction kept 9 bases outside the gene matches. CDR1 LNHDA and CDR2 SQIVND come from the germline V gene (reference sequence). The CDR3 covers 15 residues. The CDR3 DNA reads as TGTGCCAGTAGTATCTGGGAGACAGGGAGGCAGCCCCAGCATTTT. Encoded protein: CASSIWETGRQPQHF.

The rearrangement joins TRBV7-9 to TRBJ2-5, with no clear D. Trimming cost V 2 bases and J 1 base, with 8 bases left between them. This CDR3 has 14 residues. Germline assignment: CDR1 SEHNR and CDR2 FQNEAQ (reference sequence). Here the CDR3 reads CASSLRAGQETQYF. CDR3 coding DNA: TGTGCCAGCAGCTTAAGGGCAGGCCAAGAGACCCAGTACTTC.

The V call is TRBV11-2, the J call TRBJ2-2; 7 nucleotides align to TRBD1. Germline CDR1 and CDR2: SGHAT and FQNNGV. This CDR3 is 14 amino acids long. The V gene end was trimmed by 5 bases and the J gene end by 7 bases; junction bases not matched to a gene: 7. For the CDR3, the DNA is TGTGCCAGCAGCCAAACCAGGGGGATCGGGGAGCTGTTTTTT. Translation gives CASSQTRGIGELFF.

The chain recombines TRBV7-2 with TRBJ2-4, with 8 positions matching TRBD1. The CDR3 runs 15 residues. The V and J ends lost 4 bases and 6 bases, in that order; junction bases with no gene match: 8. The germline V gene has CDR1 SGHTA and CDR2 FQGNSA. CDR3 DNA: TGTGCCAGCAGCTCCGTCGGACAGGGTTCAAACATTCAGTACTTC. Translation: CASSSVGQGSNIQYF.

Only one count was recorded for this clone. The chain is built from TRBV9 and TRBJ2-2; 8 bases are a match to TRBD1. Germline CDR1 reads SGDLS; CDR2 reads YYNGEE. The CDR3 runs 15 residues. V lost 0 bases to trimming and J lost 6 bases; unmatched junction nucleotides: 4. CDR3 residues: CASSVEGTGAGELFF. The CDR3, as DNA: TGTGCCAGCAGCGTAGAAGGGACAGGCGCCGGGGAGCTGTTTTTT.

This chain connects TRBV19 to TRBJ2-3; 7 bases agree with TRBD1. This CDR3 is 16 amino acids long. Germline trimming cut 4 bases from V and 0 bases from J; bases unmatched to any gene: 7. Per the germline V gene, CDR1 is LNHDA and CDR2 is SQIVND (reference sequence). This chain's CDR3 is CASSKGRDSSTDTQYF. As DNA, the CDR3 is TGTGCCAGTAGTAAGGGCCGGGACAGCAGCACAGATACGCAGTATTTT.

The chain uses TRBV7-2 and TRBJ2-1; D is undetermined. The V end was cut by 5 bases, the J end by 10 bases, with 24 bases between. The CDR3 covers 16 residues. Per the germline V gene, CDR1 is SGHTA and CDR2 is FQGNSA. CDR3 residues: CASSHQTRWGSEEQFF. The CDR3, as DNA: TGTGCCAGCAGCCATCAGACCCGCTGGGGATCCGAAGAGCAGTTCTTC.

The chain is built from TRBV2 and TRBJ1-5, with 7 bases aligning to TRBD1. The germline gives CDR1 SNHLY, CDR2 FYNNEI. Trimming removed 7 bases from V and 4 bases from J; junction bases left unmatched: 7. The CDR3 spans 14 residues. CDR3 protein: CASTLTGFNQPQHF. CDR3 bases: TGTGCCAGCACTTTGACAGGGTTTAATCAGCCCCAGCATTTT.

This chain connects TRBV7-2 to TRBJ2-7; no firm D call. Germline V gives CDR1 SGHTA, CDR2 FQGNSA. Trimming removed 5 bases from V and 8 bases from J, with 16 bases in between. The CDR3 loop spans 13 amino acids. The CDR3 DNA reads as TGTGCCAGCAGCACCCAAAACAGACCCCAGCAGTACTTC. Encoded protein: CASSTQNRPQQYF. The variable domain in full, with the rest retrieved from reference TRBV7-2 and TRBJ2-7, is GAGVSQSPSNKVTEKGKDVELRCDPISGHTALYWYRQSLGQGLEFLIYFQGNSAPDKSGLPSDRFSAERTGGSVSTLTIQRTQQEDSAVYLCASSTQNRPQQYFGPGTRLTVT.